The entry that follows covers one T cell receptor (beta chain) sequence. The library targeted TCRbeta and was prepared with unique molecular identifiers. MiXCR was run by TCRdb on the PCR reads, yielding one entry per CDR3 protein. The sample records about 610,000 distinct CDR3 sequences, roughly 27% being singletons. CDR1 is KGHDR, CDR2 SFDVKD, per germline. V lost 3 bases to trimming and J lost 2 bases, with 15 bases between them. The CDR3 runs 16 residues. The data originate from a study of T-cell reconstitution after alpha-beta-depleted transplantation in children. The receptor comes from a boy under two years old with Wiskott-Aldrich syndrome, due to receive a stem cell transplant. This specimen was PBMCs, taken before TCRalphabeta/CD19-depleted stem cell transplant. The chain has TRBV24-1 and TRBJ2-5; D unclear. CDR3: CATSDTQTHLQETQYF. The DNA of the CDR3 is TGTGCCACCAGTGATACCCAGACCCATCTTCAAGAGACCCAGTACTTC.